Below are 16 T cell receptor beta chains sequenced from a single sample in a study of cytomegalovirus exposure and HLA in healthy donors. The PCR employed 60 Vbeta primers together with 13 Jbeta primers. The protocol was immunoSEQ multiplex PCR, while the TCRdb copy is restricted to in-frame clones and leaves out a portion. This table has 95,000 to 150,000 clones, 74% appearing once. The specimen was PBMCs. Receptors were obtained from a woman between 45 and 60 years old in good health and CMV-seropositive.

The chain joins TRBV11-3 to TRBJ2-7; 7 positions match TRBD1. Germline trimming cut 5 bases from V and 4 bases from J; bases unmatched to any gene: 11. CDR3 length: 15 residues. Germline values: CDR1 SGHNT, CDR2 YENEEA. The CDR3 is CASSLRQGSGYEQYF. The CDR3, as DNA: TGTGCCAGCAGCCTCCGACAGGGATCTGGATACGAGCAGTACTTC.

The sample holds one count of this clone. The chain recombines TRBV15 with TRBJ1-2; 8 bases agree with TRBD1. CDR1 LNHNV and CDR2 YYDKDF come from the germline V gene (reference sequence). The CDR3 runs 13 residues. V shed 5 bases, J shed 2 bases, and the junction held 1 base outside the gene matches. The CDR3 loop reads CATSRDRNYGYTF. The CDR3 DNA reads as TGTGCCACCAGCCGGGACAGGAACTATGGCTACACCTTC.

The gene calls are TRBV4-3 and TRBJ2-1, with TRBD2 matching 11 bases. The germline V gene has CDR1 LGHNA and CDR2 YSLEER. This CDR3 region has 16 residues. The J segment lost 7 bases and the V segment lost 1 base, leaving 6 bases of the junction unmatched. CDR3: CASSQGFSGGANEQFF. The CDR3 bases are TGCGCCAGCAGCCAAGGTTTTAGCGGGGGGGCGAATGAGCAGTTCTTC.

This rearrangement joins TRBV18 to TRBJ2-3, with TRBD2 matching over 10 bases. J was trimmed by 4 bases and V by 4 bases; bases with no gene match: 8. This CDR3 contains 16 residues. Germline CDR1 and CDR2: KGHSH and LQKENI. The CDR3 sequence is CASSHQRGGLSDTQYF. The DNA of the CDR3 is TGTGCCAGCTCACATCAGCGGGGGGGCCTCTCAGATACGCAGTATTTT.

The rearrangement uses TRBV19 and TRBJ1-1; TRBD1 agrees at 8 bases. V dropped 7 bases and J dropped 4; count of bases not matched to a gene: 14. The CDR3 sequence is 16 residues long. Per the germline V gene, CDR1 is LNHDA and CDR2 is SQIVND (reference sequence). The CDR3 spells CASIQGAIVGATEAFF. CDR3 nucleotides: TGTGCCAGTATTCAGGGGGCGATCGTTGGTGCCACTGAAGCTTTCTTT.

There are a few counts of this clone. This chain uses TRBV9 with TRBJ1-1, with a possible D match to TRBD1 (5 bases). Deletions cut 0 bases from V and 0 bases from J, with 21 bases between. CDR3 size: 19 residues. The V gene's germline CDR1 is SGDLS and CDR2 YYNGEE. The chain's CDR3 is CASSVGRGKSGVVNTEAFF. The CDR3 coding sequence is TGTGCCAGCAGCGTAGGCCGGGGGAAATCGGGAGTGGTGAACACTGAAGCTTTCTTT.

This CDR3 is CSVAYGTGGETQYF. CDR3 bases: TGCAGCGTTGCCTATGGGACAGGGGGGGAGACCCAGTACTTC. The chain links TRBV29-1 to TRBJ2-5, with 11 nucleotides matching TRBD1. The CDR3 is 14 amino acids. Germline V gives CDR1 SQVTM, CDR2 ANQGSEA. J gave up 5 bases and V 4 bases, and 6 bases lay outside the gene matches.

This clone has more than one count but fewer than ten. The chain recombines TRBV6-4 with TRBJ2-7, with 12 nucleotides matching TRBD1. The germline V gene encodes CDR1 MRHNA and CDR2 SNTAGT. V lost 3 bases, J lost 5 bases, and 2 bases stayed unmatched. The CDR3 runs to 14 residues. CDR3 loop: CASSEGTGGDEQYF. CDR3 in DNA: TGTGCCAGCAGTGAGGGGACAGGGGGCGACGAGCAGTACTTC.

This clone was seen just once. The CDR3 coding sequence is TGTGCCAGTAGTATGTCGGGAGGGTTAAACTTACCCCTCCACTTT. The encoded protein is CASSMSGGLNLPLHF. The chain links TRBV19 to TRBJ1-6; D gene unclear. Trimming took off 3 bases at V and 12 bases at J, with 18 bases between the two ends. There are 15 residues in the CDR3. Germline CDR1 is LNHDA and CDR2 is SQIVND (reference sequence).

This chain connects TRBV27 to TRBJ2-3; 11 bases match TRBD2. V lost 5 bases and J lost 3; bases outside the gene matches: 10. CDR3 size: 17 residues. CDR1 MNHEY and CDR2 SMNVEV come from the germline V gene (reference sequence). For the CDR3, the DNA is TGTGCCAGCAGTCACTCCCTAGCGGGGGGCGGGACAGATACGCAGTATTTT. Protein: CASSHSLAGGGTDTQYF.

This chain uses TRBV5-1 with TRBJ1-1, with 9 bases that match TRBD1. The CDR3 runs to 14 residues. Germline CDR1 is SGHRS and CDR2 is YFSETQ. V lost 4 bases to trimming and J lost 7 bases; unmatched junction nucleotides: 8. This chain's CDR3 is CASSQGQGIDEAFF. The CDR3, as DNA: TGCGCCAGCAGCCAGGGACAGGGAATCGATGAAGCTTTCTTT.

The chain recombines TRBV5-1 with TRBJ2-1, with 8 bases matching TRBD2. The CDR3 covers 19 residues. Germline trimming cut 4 bases from V and 5 bases from J; bases unmatched to any gene: 20. In germline, CDR1 is SGHRS, CDR2 YFSETQ. The CDR3 region has the DNA TGCGCCAGCAGCCCCGGAGGGGCGGCGGCGGGGGGCACCCACAATGAGCAGTTCTTC. As protein: CASSPGGAAAGGTHNEQFF. Together with reference TRBV5-1 and TRBJ2-1, the CDR3 gives the full variable domain: KAGVTQTPRYLIKTRGQQVTLSCSPISGHRSVSWYQQTPGQGLQFLFEYFSETQRNKGNFPGRFSGRQFSNSRSEMNVSTLELGDSALYLCASSPGGAAAGGTHNEQFFGPGTRLTVL.

V is TRBV10-3 and J is TRBJ2-3; TRBD2 matches 8 bases. With V trimmed by 5 bases and J by 0 bases, 7 bases remained unmatched. CDR3 length: 16 residues. Germline loops: CDR1 ENHRY, CDR2 SYGVKD. CDR3 region: CAISLLAGSSTDTQYF. CDR3 nucleotide sequence: TGTGCCATCAGTCTTTTAGCGGGGTCTAGCACAGATACGCAGTATTTT.

The chain employs TRBV7-2 and TRBJ2-1; 11 nucleotides line up with TRBD1. This CDR3 spans 16 amino acids. Germline CDR1 and CDR2: SGHTA and FQGNSA. V lost 6 bases and J lost 7; bases outside the gene matches: 11. The CDR3 is CASRSSRTGGENEQFF. The DNA for the CDR3 is TGTGCCAGCAGATCGTCCCGGACAGGGGGCGAGAATGAGCAGTTCTTC.

The chain uses TRBV28 and TRBJ2-2; 11 positions match TRBD2. Trimming removed 3 bases from V and 5 bases from J; junction bases left unmatched: 5. Germline V lookup: CDR1 MDHEN, CDR2 SYDVKM. The length of the CDR3 is 16 residues. The CDR3 nucleotides read TGTGCCAGCAGTTTGGGGGGACTAGCGGCGACCGGGGAGCTGTTTTTT. Protein product: CASSLGGLAATGELFF.

This rearrangement joins TRBV28 to TRBJ1-4, with 8 bases aligning to TRBD1. Germline CDR1 and CDR2: MDHEN and SYDVKM. CDR3 length: 14 residues. With 3 bases clipped from V and 7 bases from J, the junction kept 4 bases outside the gene matches. The CDR3 sequence is CASSFSGQAEKLFF. DNA for the CDR3: TGTGCCAGCAGTTTCTCGGGACAGGCTGAAAAACTGTTTTTT. Variable domain in full (rest from reference TRBV28 and TRBJ1-4): DVKVTQSSRYLVKRTGEKVFLECVQDMDHENMFWYRQDPGLGLRLIYFSYDVKMKEKGDIPEGYSVSREKKERFSLILESASTNQTSMYLCASSFSGQAEKLFFGSGTQLSVL.